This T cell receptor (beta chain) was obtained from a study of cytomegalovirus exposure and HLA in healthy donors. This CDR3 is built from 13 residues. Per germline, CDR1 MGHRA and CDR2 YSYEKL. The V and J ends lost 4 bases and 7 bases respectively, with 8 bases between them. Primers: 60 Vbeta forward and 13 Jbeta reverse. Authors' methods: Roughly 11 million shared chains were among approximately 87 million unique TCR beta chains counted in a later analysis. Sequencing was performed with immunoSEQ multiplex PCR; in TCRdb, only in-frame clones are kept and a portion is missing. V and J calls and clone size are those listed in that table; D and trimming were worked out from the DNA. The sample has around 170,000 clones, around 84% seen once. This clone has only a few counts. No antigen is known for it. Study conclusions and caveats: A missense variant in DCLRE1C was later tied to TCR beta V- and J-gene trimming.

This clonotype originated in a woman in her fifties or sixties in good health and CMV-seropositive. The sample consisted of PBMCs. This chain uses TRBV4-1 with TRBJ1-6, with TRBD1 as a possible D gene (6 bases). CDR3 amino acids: CASSRDRNSPLHF. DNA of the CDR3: TGCGCCAGCAGCCGTGACAGGAATTCACCCCTCCACTTT.